These 23 T cell receptor beta chains were sequenced from one sample in a study of OX40 agonist ivuxolimab in advanced cancers. Libraries came from the immunoSEQ multiplex PCR assay. The table was pulled from immuneACCESS by TCRdb, which kept in-frame rearrangements only. Such tables lose some clones; where checked, under half of the loss comes from unresolved V genes, and the rest has no known cause. For this sample there are tens of thousands of clones; around 90% appear just once. Just over 0.3% of the sample goes to the ten largest clones. The source material was CD4+ or CD8+ T cells sorted from blood, sampled in a trial of the OX40 agonist ivuxolimab. Every receptor here comes from an adult with an advanced solid tumor such as melanoma, head and neck, liver or kidney cancer.

CDR3 residues: CASSYAATDTQYF. In DNA form, the CDR3 reads TGTGCCAGCAGTTACGCCGCGACGGATACGCAGTATTTT. V is TRBV6-6 and J is TRBJ2-3; D uncertain. V was clipped by 2 bases and J by 6 bases, with 9 bases between them. Germline V gene lookup returns CDR1 MNHNY and CDR2 SVGAGI (reference sequence). The length of the CDR3 is 13 residues.

This rearrangement joins TRBV19 to TRBJ1-2; no clear D. V lost 5 bases and J lost 8, with 18 bases in between. CDR3 length: 14 residues. CDR1 and CDR2 from the germline V gene are LNHDA and SQIVND (reference sequence). The CDR3 is CASSSRLSSKGYTF. CDR3 DNA: TGTGCCAGTAGTTCGCGTCTCTCGTCTAAAGGCTACACCTTC. The full variable domain, with the rest looked up from reference TRBV19 and TRBJ1-2, is DGGITQSPKYLFRKEGQNVTLSCEQNLNHDAMYWYRQDPGQGLRLIYYSQIVNDFQKGDIAEGYSVSREKKESFPLTVTSAQKNPTAFYLCASSSRLSSKGYTFGSGTRLTVV.

The J gene is TRBJ2-3, the V gene TRBV5-1; tentatively, D is TRBD1 (5 bases). The ends were cut back, 0 bases at V and 2 bases at J, with 10 bases in the middle. Germline CDR1 and CDR2: SGHRS and YFSETQ. The CDR3 is 15 residues long. The chain's CDR3 is CASSLGGTDTDTQYF. In nucleotides, the CDR3 is TGCGCCAGCAGCTTGGGGGGCACGGACACAGATACGCAGTATTTT.

The rearrangement uses TRBV5-1 and TRBJ2-1; 14 nucleotides line up with TRBD2. V lost 4 bases to trimming and J lost 6 bases; unmatched junction nucleotides: 9. The CDR3 covers 17 residues. Germline V gives CDR1 SGHRS, CDR2 YFSETQ. The CDR3 coding sequence is TGCGCCAGCAGCCCGGGACTAGCGGGGGCAATTGGCAATGAGCAGTTCTTC. The encoded protein is CASSPGLAGAIGNEQFF. Supplemented by reference TRBV5-1 and TRBJ2-1, the full variable domain reads KAGVTQTPRYLIKTRGQQVTLSCSPISGHRSVSWYQQTPGQGLQFLFEYFSETQRNKGNFPGRFSGRQFSNSRSEMNVSTLELGDSALYLCASSPGLAGAIGNEQFFGPGTRLTVL.

This clone was seen just once. The chain carries TRBV28 and TRBJ2-2, with TRBD1 matching 11 bases. Germline loops: CDR1 MDHEN, CDR2 SYDVKM. This CDR3 region has 15 residues. V lost 7 bases to trimming and J lost 4 bases; unmatched junction nucleotides: 5. The chain's CDR3 is CASITGTGGTGELFF. Written as DNA, the CDR3 is TGTGCCAGCATTACCGGGACAGGGGGCACCGGGGAGCTGTTTTTT.

This clone was seen a single time. The rearrangement joins TRBV5-1 to TRBJ2-5, with 9 bases aligning to TRBD1. Germline CDR1 and CDR2: SGHRS and YFSETQ. The V and J ends lost 6 bases and 5 bases, in that order; junction bases with no gene match: 11. The length of the CDR3 is 15 residues. The CDR3 reads CASTSTGTGTETQYF. The DNA for the CDR3 is TGCGCCAGCACTTCCACCGGGACAGGGACGGAGACCCAGTACTTC.

The chain recombines TRBV6-5 with TRBJ2-7; 10 bases align to TRBD2. The CDR3 has 15 residues. Germline assignment: CDR1 MNHEY and CDR2 SVGAGI. The V segment lost 3 bases and the J segment 3 bases; nucleotides outside the gene matches: 5. Written as DNA, the CDR3 is TGTGCCAGCAGTTATAAACAGCGGGGGGGCTACGAGCAGTACTTC. It translates to CASSYKQRGGYEQYF.

The chain is built from TRBV6-6 and TRBJ1-3, with 10 positions matching TRBD1. Per germline, CDR1 MNHNY and CDR2 SVGAGI (reference sequence). The ends lost 6 bases at V and 2 bases at J; junction bases unmatched: 7. The length of the CDR3 is 16 residues. In DNA form, the CDR3 reads TGTGCCAGCAGCCCCGGGACAGGGGTAGCTGGAAACACCATATATTTT. This sequence encodes CASSPGTGVAGNTIYF.

The J gene is TRBJ2-1, the V gene TRBV5-4; perhaps D is TRBD1 or TRBD2 (5 bases each). V was cut by 0 bases and J by 2 bases, with 9 bases left in between. Germline CDR1 reads SGHNT; CDR2 reads YYREEE (reference sequence). This CDR3 region has 15 residues. CDR3: CASSLDWGTYNEQFF. CDR3 nucleotide sequence: TGTGCCAGCAGCTTGGACTGGGGGACCTACAATGAGCAGTTCTTC.

V and J are TRBV6-5 and TRBJ2-7; TRBD1 agrees at 7 bases. Germline V gene sequence: CDR1 MNHEY, CDR2 SVGAGI. The CDR3 sequence is 14 residues long. The V segment lost 6 bases and the J segment 4 bases; nucleotides outside the gene matches: 9. CDR3 sequence (DNA): TGTGCCAGCAGCTCCCCGGGACAGAAGTACGAGCAGTACTTC. Its translation is CASSSPGQKYEQYF.

The rearrangement links TRBV15 to TRBJ2-7, with D perhaps given as TRBD1 or TRBD2 (6 bases each). V was cut by 0 bases and J by 3 bases, with 18 bases left in between. The CDR3 runs 17 residues. Germline lookup yields CDR1 LNHNV and CDR2 YYDKDF (reference sequence). CDR3 protein: CATSRDRGLAGLYEQYF. DNA for the CDR3: TGTGCCACCAGCAGAGATCGGGGGCTAGCAGGTCTCTACGAGCAGTACTTC.

A few counts support this clone. The sample carries other DNA sequences with the same CDR3. The J gene is TRBJ1-2, the V gene TRBV5-1; 8 bases agree with TRBD1. Unmatched junction bases numbered 7, after V lost 4 bases and J lost 8 bases. The germline V gene has CDR1 SGHRS and CDR2 YFSETQ. The CDR3 spans 13 residues. The CDR3 spells CASSPGQGGGYTF. The CDR3 bases are TGCGCCAGCAGCCCCGGACAGGGCGGGGGCTACACCTTC. The full variable domain, completed using reference TRBV5-1 and TRBJ1-2, is KAGVTQTPRYLIKTRGQQVTLSCSPISGHRSVSWYQQTPGQGLQFLFEYFSETQRNKGNFPGRFSGRQFSNSRSEMNVSTLELGDSALYLCASSPGQGGGYTFGSGTRLTVV.

This chain joins TRBV19 and TRBJ1-1; D not certain. V lost 0 bases, J lost 6 bases, and 14 bases lay in between. Germline V CDR1 and CDR2: LNHDA, SQIVND (reference sequence). The CDR3 runs 15 residues. CDR3 residues: CASSIDSPAVAEAFF. In DNA form, the CDR3 reads TGTGCCAGTAGTATAGACTCCCCGGCCGTCGCTGAAGCTTTCTTT.

This rearrangement joins TRBV15 to TRBJ2-1; 7 nucleotides align to TRBD1. Trimming cost V 0 bases and J 7 bases; bases outside gene matches: 9. CDR1 and CDR2 (germline): LNHNV, YYDKDF (reference sequence). This CDR3 has 16 amino acids. The CDR3 DNA sequence: TGTGCCACCAGCAGAGATAAGGGCGCAGGGGGAAATGAGCAGTTCTTC. Amino acids: CATSRDKGAGGNEQFF.

The V and J genes are TRBV10-3 and TRBJ1-6; D is undetermined. The CDR3 contains 13 residues. Per germline, CDR1 ENHRY and CDR2 SYGVKD. Trimming removed 6 bases at V and 7 bases at J, with 10 bases between. Here the CDR3 reads CAIRRDQNSPLHF. The CDR3 nucleotides read TGTGCCATCAGGAGGGATCAGAATTCACCCCTCCACTTT.

This chain joins TRBV19 and TRBJ1-6, with D possibly matching TRBD1 (6 bases). Germline CDR1 LNHDA, CDR2 SQIVND (reference sequence). This CDR3 has 17 amino acids. Between the trimmed V and J ends, which lost 3 bases and 7 bases, there was a span of 19 bases. CDR3 protein: CASSMTGQPSRNSPLHF. In DNA, the CDR3 is TGTGCCAGTAGTATGACCGGACAGCCTTCGCGCAATTCACCCCTCCACTTT.

This chain's CDR3 is CASSQFLGGTEYGYTF. The DNA for the CDR3 is TGTGCCAGCAGCCAATTTCTGGGCGGGACGGAGTATGGCTACACCTTC. The gene calls are TRBV14 and TRBJ1-2; perhaps TRBD1 as D (5 bases). CDR1 is SGHDN, CDR2 FVKESK, per germline. The V end lost 2 bases, the J end lost 5 bases, and 18 bases lay between the germline ends. The CDR3 is made up of 16 amino acids.

The chain carries TRBV6-1 and TRBJ2-1; D might be TRBD1 (7 bases). V was clipped by 0 bases and J by 12 bases, with 18 bases between them. Germline assignment: CDR1 MNHNS and CDR2 SASEGT. CDR3 length: 15 residues. This CDR3 reads CASSEALQGGTRQFF. In DNA form, the CDR3 reads TGTGCCAGCAGTGAAGCGCTCCAGGGGGGTACGAGGCAGTTCTTC.

V is TRBV16 and J is TRBJ1-2; no firm D call. Per germline, CDR1 KGHSY and CDR2 FQNENV. This CDR3 is built from 14 residues. Trimming took off 0 bases at V and 8 bases at J, with 13 bases between the two ends. CDR3 sequence: CASSQSMGSGGYTF. The CDR3 DNA reads as TGTGCCAGCAGCCAATCGATGGGATCGGGCGGCTACACCTTC.

J is TRBJ2-2 and V is TRBV27; 9 nucleotides agree with TRBD2. CDR1 and CDR2 from the germline V gene are MNHEY and SMNVEV (reference sequence). This CDR3 comprises 14 residues. Germline trimming cut 7 bases from V and 6 bases from J; bases unmatched to any gene: 6. The CDR3 loop reads CASKGGGGAGELFF. CDR3 coding DNA: TGTGCCAGCAAAGGAGGCGGGGGGGCCGGGGAGCTGTTTTTT.

The chain is built from TRBV28 and TRBJ2-1; D is uncertain. The CDR3 extends over 14 amino acids. Germline-derived CDR1 and CDR2 are MDHEN and SYDVKM. Trimming cost V 5 bases and J 9 bases, with 17 bases left between them. The CDR3 nucleotides are TGTGCCAGCAGTCCCCCCCACAGTGGCGGTGAGCAGTTCTTC. It codes for CASSPPHSGGEQFF.

The chain employs TRBV5-1 and TRBJ1-2; D ambiguous. Germline lookup yields CDR1 SGHRS and CDR2 YFSETQ. Trimming left V 4 bases short and J 10 bases short, with 17 bases between. The CDR3 is made up of 13 amino acids. DNA for the CDR3: TGCGCCAGCAGCCCCCTTCCCATGTTCGTCTACACCTTC. Its protein product is CASSPLPMFVYTF. The full variable domain, rest sourced from reference TRBV5-1 and TRBJ1-2, is KAGVTQTPRYLIKTRGQQVTLSCSPISGHRSVSWYQQTPGQGLQFLFEYFSETQRNKGNFPGRFSGRQFSNSRSEMNVSTLELGDSALYLCASSPLPMFVYTFGSGTRLTVV.

This clone was counted a single time. The V gene is TRBV11-1, the J gene TRBJ1-2; possibly TRBD1 for D (5 bases). V dropped 1 base and J dropped 7 bases, with 10 bases sitting between them. CDR1 and CDR2 (germline): SGHAT, FQDESV (reference sequence). The CDR3 has 13 amino acids. This CDR3 is CASSLEGRGGYTF. DNA for the CDR3: TGTGCCAGCAGCTTAGAGGGGCGCGGTGGCTACACCTTC.